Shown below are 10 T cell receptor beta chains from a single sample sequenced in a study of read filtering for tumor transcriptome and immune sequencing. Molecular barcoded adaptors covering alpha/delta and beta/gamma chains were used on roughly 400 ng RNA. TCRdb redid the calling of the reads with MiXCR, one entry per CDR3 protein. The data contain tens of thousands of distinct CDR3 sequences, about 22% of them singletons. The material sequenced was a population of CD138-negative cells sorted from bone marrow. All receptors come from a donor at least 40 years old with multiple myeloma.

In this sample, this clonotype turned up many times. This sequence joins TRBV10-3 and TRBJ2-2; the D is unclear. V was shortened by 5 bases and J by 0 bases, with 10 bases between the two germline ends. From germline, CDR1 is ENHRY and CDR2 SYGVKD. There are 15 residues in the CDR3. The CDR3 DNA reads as TGTGCCATCAGTAGCTGGGAAACGAACACCGGGGAGCTGTTTTTT. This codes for CAISSWETNTGELFF.

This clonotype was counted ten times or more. This CDR3 is CASRQGASFYGYTF. CDR3 nucleotides: TGTGCCAGCAGACAGGGGGCCTCTTTCTATGGCTACACCTTC. The V gene is TRBV28, the J gene TRBJ1-2; 9 bases are a match to TRBD1. Germline V CDR1 and CDR2: MDHEN, SYDVKM. The CDR3 consists of 14 residues. V shed 6 bases and J 4 bases; nucleotides not matched to a gene: 6.

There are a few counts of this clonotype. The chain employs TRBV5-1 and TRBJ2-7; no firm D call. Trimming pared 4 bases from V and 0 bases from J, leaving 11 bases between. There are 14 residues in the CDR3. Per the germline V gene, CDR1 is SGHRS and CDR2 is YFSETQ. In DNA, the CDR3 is TGCGCCAGCAGCATTCCCGACAACTCCTACGAGCAGTACTTC. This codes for CASSIPDNSYEQYF.

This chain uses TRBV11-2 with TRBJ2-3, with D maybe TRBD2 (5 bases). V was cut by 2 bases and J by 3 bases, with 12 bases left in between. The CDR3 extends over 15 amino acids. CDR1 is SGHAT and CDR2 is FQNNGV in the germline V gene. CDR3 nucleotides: TGTGCCAGCAGCTTAACACACCAGCGGACAGATACGCAGTATTTT. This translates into CASSLTHQRTDTQYF.

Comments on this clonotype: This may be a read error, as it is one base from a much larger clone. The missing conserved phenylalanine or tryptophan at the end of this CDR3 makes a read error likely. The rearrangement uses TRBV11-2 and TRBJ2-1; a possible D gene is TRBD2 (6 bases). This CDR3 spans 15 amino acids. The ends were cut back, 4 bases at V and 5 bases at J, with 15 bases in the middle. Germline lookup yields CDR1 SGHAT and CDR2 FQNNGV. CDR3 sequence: CASSSPWRGHNEQFI. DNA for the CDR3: TGTGCCAGCAGCTCCCCTTGGAGGGGTCACAATGAGCAGTTCATC.

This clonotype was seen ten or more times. CDR3 sequence (DNA): TGTGCCATCAGTCGCCGGACAGGGGGAAACTACGAGCAGTACTTC. It encodes CAISRRTGGNYEQYF. The chain is built from TRBV10-3 and TRBJ2-7; 10 bases line up with TRBD1. The trim removed 5 bases at V and 3 bases at J, leaving 7 bases unmatched. Germline CDR1 and CDR2: ENHRY and SYGVKD. The CDR3 extends over 15 amino acids.

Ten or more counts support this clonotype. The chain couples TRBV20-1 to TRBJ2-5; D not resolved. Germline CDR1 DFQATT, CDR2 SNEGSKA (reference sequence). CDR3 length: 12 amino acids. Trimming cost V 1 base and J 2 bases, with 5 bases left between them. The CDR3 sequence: CSARGQQETQYF. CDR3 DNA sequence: TGCAGTGCTAGAGGTCAGCAAGAGACCCAGTACTTC.

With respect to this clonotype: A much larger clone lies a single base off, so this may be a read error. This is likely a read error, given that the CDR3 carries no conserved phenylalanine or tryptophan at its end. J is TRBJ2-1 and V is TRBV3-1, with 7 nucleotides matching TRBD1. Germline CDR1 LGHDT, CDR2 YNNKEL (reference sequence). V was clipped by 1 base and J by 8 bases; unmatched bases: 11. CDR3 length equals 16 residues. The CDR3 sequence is CASSQVLGTAWDEQFS. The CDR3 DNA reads TGTGCCAGCAGCCAAGTGCTTGGGACAGCGTGGGATGAGCAGTTCTCC.

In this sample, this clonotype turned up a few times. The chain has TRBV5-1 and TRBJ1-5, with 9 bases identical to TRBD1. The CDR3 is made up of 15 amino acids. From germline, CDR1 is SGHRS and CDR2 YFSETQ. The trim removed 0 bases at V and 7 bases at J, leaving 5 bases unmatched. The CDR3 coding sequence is TGCGCCAGCAGCTTGGAAGGGACAGGGATACAGCCCCAGCATTTT. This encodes CASSLEGTGIQPQHF.

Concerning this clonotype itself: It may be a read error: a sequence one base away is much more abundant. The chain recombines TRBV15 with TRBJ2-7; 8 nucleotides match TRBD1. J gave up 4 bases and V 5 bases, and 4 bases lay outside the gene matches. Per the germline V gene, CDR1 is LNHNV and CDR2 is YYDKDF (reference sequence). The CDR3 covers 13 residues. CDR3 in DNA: TGTGCCACCAGCCGAAGACAGGGGTACGAGCAGTACTTC. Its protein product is CATSRRQGYEQYF.